This T cell receptor (beta chain) appears in the sequencing data of a study of T cells in Graves' hyperthyroidism and ophthalmopathy. Regarding the study as a whole: Also found in blood were most expanded thyroid clonotypes above 0.001.

This clonotype was recorded many times. What it binds is not known. Researchers took RNA transcripts and amplified the TCR beta CDR3 regions from them. The study used the HTBI primer set for a first-round RT-PCR of the TCR CDR3. TCRdb independently ran MiXCR on the multiplex PCR reads; one entry per CDR3 protein. The table records 340,000 or so distinct CDR3 sequences, around 20% of them present only once. Losses at the gene ends were 3 bases for V and 5 bases for J; bases not matched to a gene: 2. Germline loops: CDR1 MNHEY, CDR2 SVGEGT. This CDR3 has 14 residues. Stable Graves' hyperthyroidism meant no ophthalmopathy progression within 18 months. Newly diagnosed hyperthyroidism patients aged 18 to 65 years had disease lasting under 2 months. In making diagnoses, clinical symptoms, serum thyroxine and TRAb, thyroid ultrasound and orbital computed tomography were all used.

Sample: blood. V is TRBV6-2 or TRBV6-3 and J is TRBJ2-5; 11 nucleotides agree with TRBD1. This clonotype was obtained from a woman between 50 and 59 years old with Graves' hyperthyroidism. The CDR3 DNA sequence: TGTGCCAGCAGTTATGGGGACAGGGGGGAGACCCAGTACTTC. It yields the protein CASSYGDRGETQYF.